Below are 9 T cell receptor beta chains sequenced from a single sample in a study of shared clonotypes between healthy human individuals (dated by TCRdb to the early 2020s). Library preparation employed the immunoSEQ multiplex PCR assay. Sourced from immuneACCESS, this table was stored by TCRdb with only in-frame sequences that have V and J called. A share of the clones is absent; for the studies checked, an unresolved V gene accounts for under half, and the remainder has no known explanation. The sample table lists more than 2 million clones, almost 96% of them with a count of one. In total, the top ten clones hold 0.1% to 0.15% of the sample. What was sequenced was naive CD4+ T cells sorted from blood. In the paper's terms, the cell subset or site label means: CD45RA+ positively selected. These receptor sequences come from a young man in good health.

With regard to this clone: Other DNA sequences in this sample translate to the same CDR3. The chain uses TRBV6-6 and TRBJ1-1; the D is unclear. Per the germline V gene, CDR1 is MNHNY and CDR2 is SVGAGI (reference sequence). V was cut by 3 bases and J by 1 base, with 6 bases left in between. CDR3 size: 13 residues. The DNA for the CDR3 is TGTGCCAGCAGTTATGGGGAGAACACTGAAGCTTTCTTT. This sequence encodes CASSYGENTEAFF.

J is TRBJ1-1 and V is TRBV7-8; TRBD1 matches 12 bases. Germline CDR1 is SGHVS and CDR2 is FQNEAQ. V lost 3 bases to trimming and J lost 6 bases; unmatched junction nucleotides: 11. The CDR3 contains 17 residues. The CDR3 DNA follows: TGTGCCAGCAGCTTCACCGGGACAGGGGGCGCAAGGGCTGAAGCTTTCTTT. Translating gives CASSFTGTGGARAEAFF.

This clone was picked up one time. The CDR3 bases are TGTGCCAGCGGACCTAGCGGGGGTACCGGGGAGCTGTTTTTT. Protein sequence: CASGPSGGTGELFF. The rearrangement links TRBV6-6 to TRBJ2-2, with 10 bases identical to TRBD2. Germline trimming cut 8 bases from V and 5 bases from J; bases unmatched to any gene: 5. Germline V CDR1 and CDR2: MNHNY, SVGAGI (reference sequence). This CDR3 comprises 14 residues.

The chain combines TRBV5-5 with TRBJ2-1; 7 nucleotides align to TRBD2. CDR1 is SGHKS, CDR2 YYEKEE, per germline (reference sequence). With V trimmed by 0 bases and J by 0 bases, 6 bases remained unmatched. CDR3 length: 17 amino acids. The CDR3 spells CASSLALGGSSYNEQFF. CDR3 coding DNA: TGTGCCAGCAGCTTGGCCCTTGGCGGGAGCTCCTACAATGAGCAGTTCTTC.

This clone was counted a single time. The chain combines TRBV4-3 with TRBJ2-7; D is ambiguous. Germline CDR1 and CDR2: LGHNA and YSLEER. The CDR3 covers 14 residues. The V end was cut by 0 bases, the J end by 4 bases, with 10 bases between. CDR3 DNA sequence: TGCGCCAGCAGCCAAGATAGTTCCGGGTACGAGCAGTACTTC. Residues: CASSQDSSGYEQYF.

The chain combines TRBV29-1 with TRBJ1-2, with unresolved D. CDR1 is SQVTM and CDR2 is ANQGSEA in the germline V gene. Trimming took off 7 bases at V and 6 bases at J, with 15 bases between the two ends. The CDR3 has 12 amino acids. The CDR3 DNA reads TGCAGCGCCCGCGCTCTTTGGGATGGCTACACCTTC. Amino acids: CSARALWDGYTF.

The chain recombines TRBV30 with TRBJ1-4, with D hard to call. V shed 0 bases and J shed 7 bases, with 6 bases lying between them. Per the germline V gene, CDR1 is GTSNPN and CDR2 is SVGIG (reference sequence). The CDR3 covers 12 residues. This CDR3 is CAWSVRVEKLFF. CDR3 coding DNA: TGTGCCTGGAGTGTACGGGTTGAAAAACTGTTTTTT.

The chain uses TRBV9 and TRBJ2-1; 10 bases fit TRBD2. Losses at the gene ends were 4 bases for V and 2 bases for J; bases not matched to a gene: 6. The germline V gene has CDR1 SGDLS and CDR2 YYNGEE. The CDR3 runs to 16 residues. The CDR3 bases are TGTGCCAGCAGCCACCCAGCGGGGGGGCCCTACAATGAGCAGTTCTTC. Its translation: CASSHPAGGPYNEQFF.

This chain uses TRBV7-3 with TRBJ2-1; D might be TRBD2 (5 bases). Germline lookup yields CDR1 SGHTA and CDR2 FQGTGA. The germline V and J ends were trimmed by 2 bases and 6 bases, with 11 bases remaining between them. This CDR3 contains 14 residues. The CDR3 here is CASSLSPGINEQFF. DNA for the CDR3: TGTGCCAGCAGCTTATCCCCGGGGATCAATGAGCAGTTCTTC.